A single sample gave rise to the 27 T cell receptor beta chains below, sequenced in a study of ipilimumab plus nivolumab after autologous stem cell transplantation. This table comes from immunoSEQ multiplex PCR, and its TCRdb copy is limited to in-frame clones, with some not included. The data contain about 3,100 clones, roughly 76% of them singletons. This specimen consisted of PBMCs, obtained in a trial of ipilimumab plus nivolumab as post-transplant consolidation. These receptors were taken from a male donor with primary mediastinal lymphoma.

J is TRBJ2-2 and V is TRBV6-1, with D maybe TRBD1 (5 bases). Germline V lookup: CDR1 MNHNS, CDR2 SASEGT. The V gene lost 10 bases and the J gene lost 6 bases, with 18 bases spanning the gap. The CDR3 extends over 14 amino acids. CDR3 region: CATVTSGLAGELFF. The CDR3 nucleotides are TGTGCCACCGTCACCTCAGGGCTCGCCGGGGAGCTGTTTTTT.

The chain is built from TRBV19 and TRBJ2-1; no reliable D call. The CDR3 is made up of 16 amino acids. With 5 bases removed from V and 0 bases from J, the gap between germline ends came to 14 bases. The germline V gene has CDR1 LNHDA and CDR2 SQIVND (reference sequence). CDR3 coding DNA: TGTGCCAGTAGTCGACGACACCAAAGCTCCTACAATGAGCAGTTCTTC. It is translated as CASSRRHQSSYNEQFF.

The V gene is TRBV23-1, the J gene TRBJ2-3; D gene unclear. TRBV23-1 is an ORF, with its function uncertain. Deletions cut 0 bases from V and 4 bases from J, with 5 bases between. This CDR3 region has 13 residues. CDR3 residues: CASSQSPSDTQYF. In DNA, the CDR3 is TGCGCCAGCAGTCAATCCCCTTCAGATACGCAGTATTTT.

The rearrangement joins TRBV6-5 to TRBJ1-2; 10 nucleotides agree with TRBD1. Germline CDR1 reads MNHEY; CDR2 reads SVGAGI. The CDR3 length is 15 residues. Germline trimming cut 0 bases from V and 7 bases from J; bases unmatched to any gene: 5. In nucleotides, the CDR3 is TGTGCCAGCAGTTACTCGACCCGGGACAGGGGTGGCTACACCTTC. Translated, it gives CASSYSTRDRGGYTF.

The chain has TRBV6-1 and TRBJ1-2; possible D gene TRBD1, 5 bases. The CDR3 spans 14 residues. The germline V gene encodes CDR1 MNHNS and CDR2 SASEGT. V was trimmed by 4 bases and J by 4 bases, leaving 13 bases between them. CDR3 in amino acids: CASSGPGALYGYTF. The CDR3 bases are TGTGCCAGCAGTGGACCTGGGGCCCTCTATGGCTACACCTTC.

The gene calls are TRBV6-1 and TRBJ2-7, with D uncertain. Germline V lookup: CDR1 MNHNS, CDR2 SASEGT. The CDR3 is 12 residues long. With 7 bases removed from V and 2 bases from J, the gap between germline ends came to 9 bases. In DNA form, the CDR3 reads TGTGCCAGCACGACTTCTACCTACGAGCAGTACTTC. As protein: CASTTSTYEQYF.

This clone showed up just a few times. The CDR3: CASSSTGAPNTGELFF. Written as DNA, the CDR3 is TGTGCCAGCAGCTCGACGGGGGCGCCGAACACCGGGGAGCTGTTTTTT. V usage is TRBV7-6 and J usage is TRBJ2-2, with D perhaps being TRBD1 or TRBD2 (6 bases each). CDR1 SGHVS and CDR2 FNYEAQ come from the germline V gene. This CDR3 comprises 16 residues. V lost 4 bases and J 0 bases, leaving 12 bases between the germline ends.

The CDR3 coding sequence is TGTGCCAGCAGTCTCCGGACACCACCTTATGGCTACACCTTC. Encoded protein: CASSLRTPPYGYTF. J is TRBJ1-2 and V is TRBV28, with D tentatively TRBD1 (5 bases). Deletions cut 5 bases from V and 5 bases from J, with 15 bases between. The CDR3 contains 14 residues. Looked up from germline, CDR1 is MDHEN and CDR2 is SYDVKM.

The chain is built from TRBV29-1 and TRBJ2-6; D not resolved. Germline CDR1 SQVTM, CDR2 ANQGSEA. This CDR3 has 15 residues. Trimming took 0 bases from V and 2 from J, leaving 8 bases between them. The DNA of the CDR3 is TGCAGCGTTGAAGATATCCGAACTGGGGCCAACGTCCTGACTTTC. Translation gives CSVEDIRTGANVLTF.

The V and J genes are TRBV28 and TRBJ1-1; 9 bases are shared with TRBD1. The CDR3 has 18 amino acids. V was pared by 4 bases and J by 1 base, with 13 bases of the junction left unmatched. CDR1 and CDR2 (germline): MDHEN, SYDVKM. CDR3 DNA: TGTGCCAGCAGTTCCCTTGGGACAGGGTATATGGAGAACACTGAAGCTTTCTTT. This codes for CASSSLGTGYMENTEAFF. Full variable domain (remainder filled in from reference TRBV28 and TRBJ1-1): DVKVTQSSRYLVKRTGEKVFLECVQDMDHENMFWYRQDPGLGLRLIYFSYDVKMKEKGDIPEGYSVSREKKERFSLILESASTNQTSMYLCASSSLGTGYMENTEAFFGQGTRLTVV.

J is TRBJ1-4 and V is TRBV5-1, with D possibly matching TRBD1 (6 bases). Per the germline V gene, CDR1 is SGHRS and CDR2 is YFSETQ. Deletions cut 4 bases from V and 8 bases from J, with 15 bases between. This CDR3 is built from 14 residues. CDR3 sequence reads: CASSMGQGREKLFF. CDR3 nucleotide sequence: TGCGCCAGCAGCATGGGACAAGGCAGAGAAAAACTGTTTTTT.

This clone was seen more than once but under ten times. J is TRBJ1-1 and V is TRBV30; D remains ambiguous. V was cut by 1 base and J by 7 bases, with 13 bases left in between. Germline CDR1 reads GTSNPN; CDR2 reads SVGIG (reference sequence). The length of the CDR3 is 13 residues. CDR3 coding DNA: TGTGCCTGGAGTGGCTCCGTTTTGGGTGAAGCTTTCTTT. This encodes CAWSGSVLGEAFF.

The rearrangement joins TRBV28 to TRBJ2-1, with 9 bases matching TRBD2. From germline, CDR1 is MDHEN and CDR2 SYDVKM. This CDR3 comprises 18 residues. V was clipped by 4 bases and J by 3 bases; unmatched bases: 13. CDR3 in DNA: TGTGCCAGCAGTTGGGGGGTTAGCGGGAGTCGGATCTACAATGAGCAGTTCTTC. It translates to CASSWGVSGSRIYNEQFF.

In its sample, this clone was seen a few times. V and J are TRBV6-4 and TRBJ2-1, with 7 bases that match TRBD2. The CDR3 length is 14 residues. The germline CDR1 and CDR2 sequences are MRHNA and SNTAGT. With V trimmed by 3 bases and J by 5 bases, 4 bases remained unmatched. The CDR3 loop reads CASSEAGAHNEQFF. The CDR3 region has the DNA TGTGCCAGCAGTGAGGCGGGAGCCCACAATGAGCAGTTCTTC.

This rearrangement joins TRBV28 to TRBJ1-6; TRBD1 matches 7 bases. This CDR3 comprises 14 residues. Trimming at V came to 1 base and at J to 9 bases, leaving 3 bases not matched to a gene. Looked up from germline, CDR1 is MDHEN and CDR2 is SYDVKM. The CDR3 sequence is CASSLSGQSSPLHF. In nucleotides, the CDR3 is TGTGCCAGCAGTTTATCGGGACAGAGTTCACCCCTCCACTTT.

This clone turned up a few times. A read error may produce the germline difference seen at one junction end. The V call is TRBV7-7, the J call TRBJ2-2, with TRBD2 matching 7 bases. Germline assignment: CDR1 SSHAT and CDR2 FNYEAQ (reference sequence). There are 17 residues in the CDR3. The CDR3 here is CASSAVSGGQNTGELFF. Written as DNA, the CDR3 is TGTGCTAGCAGCGCCGTATCGGGGGGTCAGAACACCGGGGAGCTGTTTTTT.

The chain couples TRBV6-6 to TRBJ1-4; 7 positions agree with TRBD1. Per germline, CDR1 MNHNY and CDR2 SVGAGI (reference sequence). CDR3 length: 14 amino acids. V dropped 2 bases and J dropped 8; count of bases not matched to a gene: 5. CDR3 in DNA: TGTGCCAGCAGTTACGGGAGGGGGCAGGAAAAACTGTTTTTT. Translated, it gives CASSYGRGQEKLFF.

This clone was detected only a few times. The chain links TRBV6-5 to TRBJ2-7; D tentatively reads TRBD1 or TRBD2 (5 bases each). The germline CDR1 and CDR2 sequences are MNHEY and SVGAGI. The CDR3 has 14 amino acids. V shed 4 bases and J shed 2 bases, with 12 bases lying between them. The CDR3 protein is CASSFSQGPYEQYF. For the CDR3, the DNA is TGTGCCAGCAGTTTCAGCCAGGGACCCTACGAGCAGTACTTC.

As DNA, the CDR3 is TGTGCCAGCAGTGTCGGGGGGGCCACAGATACGCAGTATTTT. Amino acid sequence: CASSVGGATDTQYF. The rearrangement uses TRBV6-4 and TRBJ2-3; 8 nucleotides line up with TRBD2. The CDR3 sequence is 14 residues long. In germline, CDR1 is MRHNA, CDR2 SNTAGT. After removal of 4 bases from V and 2 bases from J, the junction contained 2 bases not matched to a gene.

V gene TRBV5-1 combines with J gene TRBJ2-1; 8 bases fit TRBD2. The J segment lost 9 bases and the V segment lost 4 bases, leaving 12 bases of the junction unmatched. From germline, CDR1 is SGHRS and CDR2 YFSETQ. This CDR3 is built from 15 residues. CDR3 coding DNA: TGCGCCAGCAGCCCGGCGGGGGGCCCGAGTAGTGAGCAGTTCTTC. This translates into CASSPAGGPSSEQFF.

This clone turned up a few times. CDR3 DNA: TGTGCCAGCAGGCCCCCCCCTGTATCTGAAAAACTGTTTTTT. Protein: CASRPPPVSEKLFF. The chain recombines TRBV28 with TRBJ1-4; D is unresolved. Germline assignment: CDR1 MDHEN and CDR2 SYDVKM. The V end was cut by 6 bases, the J end by 7 bases, with 15 bases between. The length of the CDR3 is 14 residues.

The chain carries TRBV7-3 and TRBJ2-7; a weak D match, TRBD1 (6 bases). Trimming removed 4 bases at V and 1 base at J, with 8 bases between. The CDR3 is made up of 13 amino acids. Germline V gene sequence: CDR1 SGHTA, CDR2 FQGTGA. DNA for the CDR3: TGTGCCAGCAGCTCACAGGGTTCCTACGAGCAGTACTTC. Translating it yields CASSSQGSYEQYF.

The genes are TRBV7-3 and TRBJ1-5; tentatively, D is TRBD1 (6 bases). The CDR3 spans 14 residues. Looked up from germline, CDR1 is SGHTA and CDR2 is FQGTGA. Deletions cut 5 bases from V and 2 bases from J, with 10 bases between. CDR3 nucleotides: TGTGCCAGCAGCCGGGGGGCGGGCAATCAGCCCCAGCATTTT. Its translation: CASSRGAGNQPQHF.

The count of this clone is one. The chain employs TRBV5-1 and TRBJ2-6; 9 positions match TRBD2. Germline assignment: CDR1 SGHRS and CDR2 YFSETQ. This CDR3 is built from 17 residues. Trimming at V came to 2 bases and at J to 4 bases, leaving 7 bases not matched to a gene. CDR3 residues: CASSLPGLAAGANVLTF. As DNA, the CDR3 is TGCGCCAGCAGCTTACCGGGACTAGCAGCCGGGGCCAACGTCCTGACTTTC. The full variable domain, in which reference TRBV5-1 and TRBJ2-6 provide the parts outside the CDR3, is KAGVTQTPRYLIKTRGQQVTLSCSPISGHRSVSWYQQTPGQGLQFLFEYFSETQRNKGNFPGRFSGRQFSNSRSEMNVSTLELGDSALYLCASSLPGLAAGANVLTFGAGSRLTVL.

V is TRBV7-9 and J is TRBJ1-1; tentatively, D is TRBD1 (5 bases). The CDR3 spans 11 residues. The germline CDR1 and CDR2 sequences are SEHNR and FQNEAQ (reference sequence). The ends were cut back, 10 bases at V and 6 bases at J, with 12 bases in the middle. The CDR3 DNA reads as TGTGCCAACGGTGGGGGGGCTGAAGCTTTCTTT. Its protein product is CANGGGAEAFF.

The chain uses TRBV7-2 and TRBJ2-5, with unresolved D. CDR3 length: 14 residues. V was trimmed by 5 bases and J by 0 bases, leaving 10 bases between them. CDR1 and CDR2 (germline): SGHTA, FQGNSA. In DNA, the CDR3 is TGTGCCAGCAGCCCTTCCCCGTACCAAGAGACCCAGTACTTC. Translating it yields CASSPSPYQETQYF. The full variable domain, rest sourced from reference TRBV7-2 and TRBJ2-5, is GAGVSQSPSNKVTEKGKDVELRCDPISGHTALYWYRQSLGQGLEFLIYFQGNSAPDKSGLPSDRFSAERTGGSVSTLTIQRTQQEDSAVYLCASSPSPYQETQYFGPGTRLLVL.

J is TRBJ2-2 and V is TRBV11-1; 10 nucleotides align to TRBD2. J was trimmed by 9 bases and V by 5 bases; bases with no gene match: 6. This CDR3 contains 14 residues. CDR1 SGHAT and CDR2 FQDESV come from the germline V gene (reference sequence). The CDR3 nucleotides read TGTGCCAGCAGCGAACGTACTAGCGGGAGGGAGCTGTTTTTT. This codes for CASSERTSGRELFF.